This T cell receptor (beta chain) appears in the sequencing data of a study of memory CD4+ T cells and cytomegalovirus serostatus. Study-level information: Of the healthy Belgian adults, 8 to 10 were CMV seropositive and 24 seronegative.

CDR1 is SEHNR, CDR2 FQNEAQ, per germline (reference sequence). Trimming cost V 2 bases and J 7 bases, with 11 bases left between them. The CDR3 contains 13 residues. Single viable CD3+CD4+CD8-CD45RO+ cells were sorted as the memory CD4+ T cells. Total CD4+ T cells were enriched by CD4 positive selection. In the original analysis: Out-of-frame sequences were removed, leaving roughly 2.1 million distinct TCRbeta sequences. Clones were read by immunoSEQ multiplex PCR, and TCRdb kept only the in-frame ones, dropping some. V, J and clone size derive from that table, while D and trimming were established from the DNA sequence. The data show tens of thousands of clones, roughly three quarters seen once. This clone came up once.

This receptor was identified in an adult in good health and CMV-seropositive. Sequenced material: memory CD4+ T cells from blood. V usage is TRBV7-9 and J usage is TRBJ1-1; D gene uncertain. The CDR3 DNA follows: TGTGCCAGCAGCTTAATCAGGCGGGATGAAGCTTTCTTT. Residues: CASSLIRRDEAFF.